Listed here are 15 T cell receptor beta chains from one sample, sequenced in a study of blood T cells in healthy people across ages. A sample-barcoded 5' primer and a J-beta primer mix were used in a second PCR of roughly 7 to 12 cycles. TCRdb independently ran MiXCR on the 5' RACE reads; one entry per CDR3 protein. The sample holds about 1.4 million distinct CDR3 sequences, approximately 63% seen once. Sequenced material: blood. Every receptor here comes from a man between 18 and 35 years old in good health.

This clonotype came up a few times. The genes are TRBV20-1 and TRBJ2-7; TRBD1 matches at 9 bases. There are 14 residues in the CDR3. Germline CDR1 DFQATT, CDR2 SNEGSKA (reference sequence). V was pared by 7 bases and J by 1 base, with 8 bases of the junction left unmatched. The CDR3 loop is CSVSGTGPSYEQYF. The CDR3, as DNA: TGCAGTGTATCAGGGACAGGGCCATCCTACGAGCAGTACTTC.

In this sample, this clonotype turned up a few times. The genes are TRBV7-2 and TRBJ2-7; D ambiguous. The CDR3 contains 13 residues. CDR1 and CDR2 (germline): SGHTA, FQGNSA. Trimming removed 7 bases at V and 2 bases at J, with 12 bases between. The CDR3 is CASKPDSTYEQYF. The CDR3 coding sequence is TGTGCCAGCAAACCTGACTCCACCTACGAGCAGTACTTC.

This sequence joins TRBV29-1 and TRBJ1-1, with TRBD1 as a possible D gene (5 bases). The CDR3 has 13 residues. Trimming removed 5 bases at V and 0 bases at J, with 10 bases between. CDR1 is SQVTM and CDR2 is ANQGSEA in the germline V gene. CDR3 nucleotide sequence: TGCAGCGTTAAGACAGCTCTGAACACTGAAGCTTTCTTT. Translation gives CSVKTALNTEAFF.

J is TRBJ2-4 and V is TRBV3-1; no firm D call. Gene TRBJ2-7 matches the end of the DNA better, so the J call may be wrong. This CDR3 region has 16 residues. The germline CDR1 and CDR2 sequences are LGHDT and YNNKEL (reference sequence). In DNA, the CDR3 is TGTGCCAGCAGCCAATTCTCCTCTGGGTACCAATACGAGCAGTACTTC. Translated, it gives CASSQFSSGYQYEQYF.

This clonotype was observed a handful of times. CDR3 protein: CASSQAWTASGYTF. CDR3 DNA: TGCGCCAGCAGCCAAGCTTGGACAGCGTCGGGCTACACCTTC. The chain combines TRBV4-1 with TRBJ1-2, with a weak D call TRBD1 (6 bases). Per the germline V gene, CDR1 is MGHRA and CDR2 is YSYEKL. This CDR3 is built from 14 residues. Trimming left V 1 base short and J 8 bases short, with 14 bases between.

The chain joins TRBV29-1 to TRBJ1-1; no clear D. CDR3 length equals 10 residues. Trimming took off 5 bases at V and 4 bases at J, with 5 bases between the two ends. The germline V gene encodes CDR1 SQVTM and CDR2 ANQGSEA. CDR3 coding DNA: TGCAGCGTTTCGGGCACTGAAGCTTTCTTT. Protein: CSVSGTEAFF.

The rearrangement links TRBV5-1 to TRBJ1-6; D is perhaps TRBD1 (6 bases). The CDR3 runs 16 residues. Per germline, CDR1 SGHRS and CDR2 YFSETQ. Trimming cost V 4 bases and J 6 bases, with 17 bases left between them. CDR3: CASSAAGTFLNSPLHF. The DNA for the CDR3 is TGCGCCAGCAGCGCCGCTGGGACATTCCTTAATTCACCCCTCCACTTT.

The sample holds one count of this clonotype. The chain joins TRBV7-2 to TRBJ2-7, with D perhaps TRBD2 (6 bases). The J call is doubtful: the DNA matches TRBJ2-5 better. Germline V lookup: CDR1 SGHTA, CDR2 FQGNSA. This CDR3 has 16 residues. This CDR3 reads CASSSPGVGGLETQYF. The CDR3 nucleotides read TGTGCCAGCAGCTCCCCGGGGGTCGGAGGGTTAGAGACCCAGTACTTC.

This chain connects TRBV20-1 to TRBJ2-1, with D maybe TRBD2 (5 bases). The CDR3 totals 14 residues. CDR1 and CDR2 (germline): DFQATT, SNEGSKA (reference sequence). The germline V and J ends were trimmed by 4 bases and 6 bases, with 16 bases remaining between them. CDR3 sequence: CSANGGPTSNEQFF. The CDR3 DNA follows: TGCAGTGCTAACGGCGGGCCTACAAGCAATGAGCAGTTCTTC.

This clonotype has a single count. An end of the junction does not agree with germline; a read error may underlie this. This chain uses TRBV4-2 with TRBJ2-5; 9 bases align to TRBD1. The CDR3 contains 15 residues. Germline lookup yields CDR1 LGHNA and CDR2 YNFKEQ. Here the CDR3 DNA reads TGTGCCAGCAGCCAAGGGGACAGGGCACAAGAGGCCCAGTACTTC. It is translated as CASSQGDRAQEAQYF.

The table lists this clonotype with a few counts. The J gene is TRBJ2-7, the V gene TRBV6-5; D is perhaps TRBD2 (6 bases). V lost 2 bases and J 2 bases, leaving 13 bases between the germline ends. The CDR3 length is 15 residues. Germline loops: CDR1 MNHEY, CDR2 SVGAGI. CDR3 bases: TGTGCCAGCAGTTACGGAGGGGTAGGGACCTACGAGCAGTACTTC. Its protein product is CASSYGGVGTYEQYF.

This chain links TRBV5-1 with TRBJ2-5, with TRBD2 identical over 10 bases. The DNA end is a closer match to TRBJ2-7, so the J assignment may be wrong. CDR3 length: 16 amino acids. Germline V CDR1 and CDR2: SGHRS, YFSETQ. The CDR3 nucleotides are TGCGCCAGCAGCTTGGTTCGGACTAGCGGTTCCTACGAGCAGTACTTC. It translates to CASSLVRTSGSYEQYF.

The gene calls are TRBV13 and TRBJ2-3, with TRBD2 matching over 14 bases. Germline V gives CDR1 PRHDT, CDR2 FYEKMQ (reference sequence). CDR3 length equals 20 residues. Trimming took 2 bases from V and 4 from J; bases not matched to a gene: 14. The CDR3 spells CASSLKYGLAGGGVPDTQYF. The CDR3 DNA reads TGTGCCAGCAGCTTAAAGTACGGACTAGCGGGAGGAGGGGTCCCAGATACGCAGTATTTT.

This clonotype occurred a few times. The V and J genes are TRBV6-2 or TRBV6-3 and TRBJ2-1; no clear D. The J call may be faulty, since TRBJ2-7 better matches the DNA end. The germline V gene encodes CDR1 MNHEY and CDR2 SVGEGT. The CDR3 has 14 amino acids. The CDR3 bases are TGTGCCAGCAGTCTTCCGAGCTCCTACAATGAGCAGTACTTC. Translated, it gives CASSLPSSYNEQYF.

V gene TRBV10-3 combines with J gene TRBJ2-1; 11 bases match TRBD2. J was trimmed by 7 bases and V by 4 bases; bases with no gene match: 6. Germline V gene lookup returns CDR1 ENHRY and CDR2 SYGVKD. The CDR3 is made up of 15 amino acids. The DNA for the CDR3 is TGTGCCATCAGTGTTAGCGGGAGGGCCGGGAATGAGCAGTTCTTC. Residues: CAISVSGRAGNEQFF.